Shown below are 32 T cell receptor beta chains from a single sample sequenced in a study of blood T cells in healthy people across ages. A J-beta primer mix and a sample-barcoded 5' primer were used in a second PCR of roughly 6 to 11 cycles. TCRdb ran MiXCR on the 5' RACE reads and lists one entry per CDR3 protein. The repertoire holds hundreds of thousands of distinct CDR3 sequences, with 35% to 50% as singletons. Sequencing input: blood. The receptors derive from an elderly man in good health.

The CDR3, as DNA: TGTGCCAGCAGCTTCAGGGGGCTTGGAACTGAAGCTTTCTTT. It specifies CASSFRGLGTEAFF. The V and J genes are TRBV7-2 and TRBJ1-1; 8 bases agree with TRBD1. Trimming took 3 bases from V and 5 from J; bases not matched to a gene: 5. Germline CDR1 and CDR2: SGHTA and FQGNSA. This CDR3 has 14 amino acids.

The rearrangement uses TRBV2 and TRBJ2-2; D is unresolved. Trimming stripped 4 bases from V and 8 bases from J, with 8 bases between. This CDR3 comprises 12 residues. Germline CDR1 SNHLY, CDR2 FYNNEI. CDR3 amino acids: CASSAQLGELFF. In nucleotides, the CDR3 is TGTGCCAGCAGTGCCCAGTTAGGGGAGCTGTTTTTT. The complete variable domain, with remaining parts taken from reference TRBV2 and TRBJ2-2, reads EPEVTQTPSHQVTQMGQEVILRCVPISNHLYFYWYRQILGQKVEFLVSFYNNEISEKSEIFDDQFSVERPDGSNFTLKIRSTKLEDSAMYFCASSAQLGELFFGEGSRLTVL.

The rearrangement links TRBV7-2 to TRBJ2-3; 7 bases are a match to TRBD2. This CDR3 is 17 amino acids long. Germline CDR1 and CDR2: SGHTA and FQGNSA. The junction had 10 bases not matched to a gene; V was cut back by 4 bases and J by 0 bases. CDR3 nucleotides: TGTGCCAGCAGCTCGGGAGCCGGGACTACTAGCACAGATACGCAGTATTTT. Translating gives CASSSGAGTTSTDTQYF. Full variable domain (outside the CDR3, taken from reference TRBV7-2 and TRBJ2-3): GAGVSQSPSNKVTEKGKDVELRCDPISGHTALYWYRQSLGQGLEFLIYFQGNSAPDKSGLPSDRFSAERTGGSVSTLTIQRTQQEDSAVYLCASSSGAGTTSTDTQYFGPGTRLTVL.

V usage is TRBV29-1 and J usage is TRBJ1-2; D unresolved. CDR3 length equals 12 residues. The V gene lost 4 bases and the J gene lost 8 bases, with 14 bases spanning the gap. Germline-derived CDR1 and CDR2 are SQVTM and ANQGSEA. Here the CDR3 reads CSVATLYDGYTF. In DNA, the CDR3 is TGCAGCGTTGCGACCCTTTATGACGGCTACACCTTC.

On this clonotype: This could be a read error, since a much larger clone is one nucleotide away. CDR3 nucleotide sequence: TGCAGCGCCCAGACTAGCGGGATAAACAATGAGCAGAACTTC. This gives the protein CSAQTSGINNEQNF. The chain has TRBV29-1 and TRBJ2-1; 11 nucleotides align to TRBD2. CDR3 size: 14 residues. Germline CDR1 reads SQVTM; CDR2 reads ANQGSEA.

This clonotype was observed at least ten times. V and J are TRBV29-1 and TRBJ2-3; a possible D gene is TRBD2 (6 bases). Trimming cost V 4 bases and J 4 bases, with 9 bases left between them. Germline V gene sequence: CDR1 SQVTM, CDR2 ANQGSEA. This CDR3 contains 12 residues. The CDR3 bases are TGCAGCGTTGTCAGGGAGGCAGATACGCAGTATTTT. Protein sequence: CSVVREADTQYF.

This clonotype was seen many times. The CDR3 coding sequence is TGCGCCAGCAGCTTGATTCCAGTAAGGGGAGAGACCCAGTACTTC. Translating gives CASSLIPVRGETQYF. This sequence joins TRBV5-1 and TRBJ2-5; possible D gene TRBD1, 5 bases. Germline V gene data show CDR1 as SGHRS and CDR2 as YFSETQ. This CDR3 has 15 amino acids. V lost 1 base and J lost 4, with 14 bases in between.

The table lists this clonotype with many counts. This chain links TRBV27 with TRBJ2-7; D possibly matches TRBD1 or TRBD2 (5 bases each). The CDR3 is 14 amino acids. The V gene's germline CDR1 is MNHEY and CDR2 SMNVEV (reference sequence). Trimming took off 7 bases at V and 7 bases at J, with 20 bases between the two ends. As DNA, the CDR3 is TGTGCCAGCACCGTAACCGGGACCCGGAGGGAGCAGTACTTC. Amino acids: CASTVTGTRREQYF.

This chain uses TRBV7-2 with TRBJ2-3; no definite D call. This CDR3 comprises 14 residues. Germline assignment: CDR1 SGHTA and CDR2 FQGNSA. The V gene lost 0 bases and the J gene lost 6 bases, with 10 bases spanning the gap. CDR3 amino acids: CASSLAVRLDTQYF. The CDR3 DNA reads as TGTGCCAGCAGCTTAGCGGTCCGCCTGGATACGCAGTATTTT.

The J gene is TRBJ2-7, the V gene TRBV9, with TRBD2 as a possible D gene (6 bases). Trimming left V 1 base short and J 6 bases short, with 11 bases between. The germline V gene encodes CDR1 SGDLS and CDR2 YYNGEE. The CDR3 spans 13 residues. CDR3 nucleotide sequence: TGTGCCAGCAGCGTAAGGCCCGGGGGCGAGCAGTACTTC. Its translation is CASSVRPGGEQYF. The full variable domain, in which reference TRBV9 and TRBJ2-7 provide the parts outside the CDR3, is DSGVTQTPKHLITATGQRVTLRCSPRSGDLSVYWYQQSLDQGLQFLIQYYNGEERAKGNILERFSAQQFPDLHSELNLSSLELGDSALYFCASSVRPGGEQYFGPGTRLTVT.

The chain is built from TRBV2 and TRBJ2-5; TRBD2 aligns across 10 bases. With V trimmed by 5 bases and J by 1 base, 19 bases remained unmatched. Germline-derived CDR1 and CDR2 are SNHLY and FYNNEI. The CDR3 spans 20 residues. CDR3 amino acids: CASSILDLYRLAGLQETQYF. The DNA of the CDR3 is TGTGCCAGCAGTATACTGGACCTCTACCGACTAGCGGGCCTCCAAGAGACCCAGTACTTC.

Concerning this clonotype itself: Just one base apart from a much larger clone, this may be a read error. This chain connects TRBV7-6 to TRBJ2-7; TRBD2 aligns across 13 bases. Germline assignment: CDR1 SGHVS and CDR2 FNYEAQ. The trim removed 6 bases at V and 7 bases at J, leaving 18 bases unmatched. The CDR3 consists of 18 residues. CDR3 coding DNA: TGTGCCAGCAGTCGGACTAGCGGGGGCGCTGGAGCTTTAGGGGAGCAGTACTTC. It translates to CASSRTSGGAGALGEQYF.

The chain's CDR3 is CASSPRGSGGNGINTQYF. As DNA, the CDR3 is TGCGCCAGCAGCCCCCGGGGTAGCGGGGGCAACGGCATTAATACGCAGTATTTT. The chain recombines TRBV4-1 with TRBJ2-3; TRBD2 matches at 9 bases. V shed 4 bases, J shed 7 bases, and the junction held 18 bases outside the gene matches. CDR1 is MGHRA, CDR2 YSYEKL, per germline. CDR3 size: 18 residues.

This clonotype was seen more than once but under ten times. This sequence joins TRBV20-1 and TRBJ2-5, with 8 bases lining up with TRBD2. With the DNA end fitting TRBJ2-4 better, the J assignment may be wrong. CDR3 length: 14 amino acids. Per the germline V gene, CDR1 is DFQATT and CDR2 is SNEGSKA (reference sequence). CDR3 amino acids: CSARDRGGQDIQYF. The CDR3 DNA sequence: TGCAGTGCTAGAGATCGGGGGGGGCAGGACATTCAGTACTTC.

The chain employs TRBV2 and TRBJ2-7; a possible D gene is TRBD1 (5 bases). CDR3 length: 13 residues. Germline V gives CDR1 SNHLY, CDR2 FYNNEI. V shed 5 bases and J shed 7 bases, with 15 bases lying between them. CDR3 DNA: TGTGCCAGCAGTTGGCAGGGTTACAATGAGCAGTACTTC. Translated, it gives CASSWQGYNEQYF.

This clonotype was recorded only once. CDR3: CATSPLVQATNEKLFF. The CDR3, as DNA: TGTGCCACCTCCCCCCTGGTGCAAGCAACTAATGAAAAACTGTTTTTT. The chain couples TRBV19 to TRBJ1-4; D is ambiguous. CDR1 is LNHDA, CDR2 SQIVND, per germline (reference sequence). The CDR3 length is 16 residues. Deletions cut 10 bases from V and 0 bases from J, with 18 bases between. Based on the CDR3 plus reference TRBV19 and TRBJ1-4, the full variable domain is DGGITQSPKYLFRKEGQNVTLSCEQNLNHDAMYWYRQDPGQGLRLIYYSQIVNDFQKGDIAEGYSVSREKKESFPLTVTSAQKNPTAFYLCATSPLVQATNEKLFFGSGTQLSVL.

The chain uses TRBV12-3 or TRBV12-4 and TRBJ1-1; a possible D gene is TRBD1 (5 bases). The CDR3 has 15 amino acids. Trimming removed 4 bases at V and 0 bases at J, with 12 bases between. In DNA form, the CDR3 reads TGTGCCAGCAGTTGGGGGGAACTGGTGAACACTGAAGCTTTCTTT. Protein: CASSWGELVNTEAFF.

About this clonotype: The junction and the germline gene differ at one end; a read error may be behind it. The chain carries TRBV4-3 and TRBJ2-7, with 9 bases lining up with TRBD2. The J call is uncertain, as TRBJ2-5 better fits the DNA end. There are 16 residues in the CDR3. Germline CDR1 is LGHNA and CDR2 is YSLEER. The CDR3 DNA is TGCGCCAGCGGCCAAGAAGGTAGCGGGAGAATGGGGACCCAGTACTTC. This gives the protein CASGQEGSGRMGTQYF.

The chain links TRBV28 to TRBJ1-2; TRBD1 agrees at 9 bases. Germline trimming cut 8 bases from V and 6 bases from J; bases unmatched to any gene: 10. There are 14 residues in the CDR3. Germline V lookup: CDR1 MDHEN, CDR2 SYDVKM. The CDR3 nucleotides are TGTGCCAGCTACGACGGGACAGGGAGACATGGCTACACCTTC. It codes for CASYDGTGRHGYTF.

In this sample, this clonotype turned up once. Here the CDR3 DNA reads TGTGCCAGCAGGGCACCAGCGCACACAGATACGCAGTATTTT. Its translation is CASRAPAHTDTQYF. The J gene is TRBJ2-3, the V gene TRBV12-3 or TRBV12-4; D gene uncertain. The CDR3 runs 14 residues. V gave up 6 bases and J gave up 2 bases, with 12 bases separating them.

A remark on this clonotype: This clone may be a read error of a much larger clone one base away. The chain is built from TRBV7-2 and TRBJ2-5, with D perhaps TRBD2 (7 bases). Trimming removed 3 bases at V and 2 bases at J, with 13 bases between. The CDR3 runs to 15 residues. CDR1 is SGHTA and CDR2 is FQGNSA in the germline V gene. The CDR3 coding sequence is TGTACCAGCAGCTTTGGCGGGGGCGGGCAAGAGACCCAGTACTTC. It is translated as CTSSFGGGGQETQYF.

This clonotype was observed a few times. This chain uses TRBV28 with TRBJ2-7, with D hard to call. Germline assignment: CDR1 MDHEN and CDR2 SYDVKM. CDR3 size: 14 residues. V lost 2 bases, J lost 4 bases, and 12 bases lay in between. The CDR3 DNA is TGTGCCAGCAGTTTAGGGATCCTCCCTTACGAGCAGTACTTC. This codes for CASSLGILPYEQYF.

A few counts support this clonotype. Compared with germline, one end of the junction differs, possibly owing to a read error. The chain joins TRBV5-1 to TRBJ2-1, with 9 bases fitting TRBD1. The CDR3 covers 14 residues. Germline CDR1 reads SGHRS; CDR2 reads YFSETQ. The CDR3 here is CASSLDRGWNGQFF. The CDR3 nucleotides read TGCGCCAGCAGCTTAGACAGGGGGTGGAATGGGCAGTTCTTC.

Comments on this clonotype: A clone one base away is much larger, so this may be a read error. This CDR3 is CASCPTPGLSAETQYF. CDR3 nucleotide sequence: TGTGCCAGCTGTCCCACGCCGGGACTATCGGCCGAGACCCAGTACTTC. The V and J genes are TRBV27 and TRBJ2-5; TRBD2 agrees at 7 bases. The CDR3 consists of 16 residues. J lost 5 bases, V lost 8 bases, and 17 bases had no gene match. CDR1 and CDR2 (germline): MNHEY, SMNVEV (reference sequence).

The chain combines TRBV4-1 with TRBJ1-3; D remains ambiguous. Trimming removed 1 base from V and 0 bases from J, with 10 bases in between. Germline assignment: CDR1 MGHRA and CDR2 YSYEKL. The CDR3 loop spans 16 amino acids. CDR3: CASSQVLDFSGNTIYF. The CDR3 coding sequence is TGCGCCAGCAGCCAAGTTTTGGATTTCTCTGGAAACACCATATATTTT.

The gene calls are TRBV4-1 and TRBJ1-2; D is ambiguous. This CDR3 is 16 amino acids long. Germline V gene lookup returns CDR1 MGHRA and CDR2 YSYEKL. V was clipped by 0 bases and J by 1 base, with 12 bases between them. CDR3 coding DNA: TGCGCCAGCAGCCAAGATTCGGCAGCCTTTAACTATGGCTACACCTTC. It translates to CASSQDSAAFNYGYTF.

The chain is built from TRBV20-1 and TRBJ2-1; 8 positions agree with TRBD2. The CDR3 has 13 residues. CDR1 and CDR2 (germline): DFQATT, SNEGSKA (reference sequence). Trimming took 4 bases from V and 3 from J; bases not matched to a gene: 2. The CDR3 nucleotides are TGCAGTGCTATAGCGGGGAACTACAATGAGCAGTTCTTC. Translation gives CSAIAGNYNEQFF.

The V and J genes are TRBV4-1 and TRBJ2-5; 7 nucleotides align to TRBD2. The V segment lost 0 bases and the J segment 11 bases; nucleotides outside the gene matches: 12. Germline CDR1 MGHRA, CDR2 YSYEKL. The CDR3 totals 15 residues. The CDR3 nucleotides are TGCGCCAGCAGCCAAGATGAGGTAACCCGGGGGGAGCAGTACTTC. Translating it yields CASSQDEVTRGEQYF.

V is TRBV9 and J is TRBJ2-7; tentatively, D is TRBD1 (6 bases). Germline CDR1 SGDLS, CDR2 YYNGEE. The CDR3 is 16 amino acids. V lost 7 bases, J lost 0 bases, and 20 bases lay in between. CDR3 in amino acids: CASLERVDRSSYEQYF. The CDR3 DNA sequence: TGTGCCAGCCTCGAAAGAGTAGACAGGAGCTCCTACGAGCAGTACTTC. The whole variable domain, remainder taken from reference TRBV9 and TRBJ2-7, is DSGVTQTPKHLITATGQRVTLRCSPRSGDLSVYWYQQSLDQGLQFLIQYYNGEERAKGNILERFSAQQFPDLHSELNLSSLELGDSALYFCASLERVDRSSYEQYFGPGTRLTVT.

The CDR3 nucleotides read TGTGCCAGCAGCCACCCACCGGGGGCTAGCGGGAACAATGAGCAGTACTTC. Translated, it gives CASSHPPGASGNNEQYF. The chain joins TRBV4-2 to TRBJ2-5; 9 nucleotides line up with TRBD2. Germline assignment: CDR1 LGHNA and CDR2 YNFKEQ. Unmatched junction bases numbered 19, after V lost 3 bases and J lost 11 bases. This CDR3 has 17 amino acids.

This clonotype was detected a few times. The J gene is TRBJ2-5, the V gene TRBV3-1; 9 bases line up with TRBD2. Germline assignment: CDR1 LGHDT and CDR2 YNNKEL (reference sequence). The CDR3 spans 16 residues. J was trimmed by 6 bases and V by 2 bases; bases with no gene match: 10. This CDR3 is CASSQPLAGPLKTQYF. The CDR3 DNA reads as TGTGCCAGCAGCCAACCTCTAGCGGGGCCCCTTAAGACCCAGTACTTC.

This clonotype came up a few times. The J gene is TRBJ2-7, the V gene TRBV6-5, with 8 bases identical to TRBD2. V was clipped by 5 bases and J by 7 bases; unmatched bases: 13. The CDR3 is 15 residues long. CDR1 MNHEY and CDR2 SVGAGI come from the germline V gene. The CDR3 DNA reads TGTGCCAGCAGTGAGCCGGGACTAGTTAGGCGGGAGCAGTACTTC. Protein: CASSEPGLVRREQYF.